This T cell receptor beta chain was captured by sequencing in a study of CD8 T cells in Susac syndrome. After extraction with the RNeasy kit, roughly 0.5 to 1 ug of the RNA was reverse transcribed using random hexamers. Via MiXCR, TCRdb re-called the immunoSEQ multiplex PCR reads, giving one row per CDR3 protein. The sample shows about 130,000 distinct CDR3 sequences, just under 95% of them seen only once. The CDR3 is 20 amino acids. This receptor was taken from a human donor with Susac syndrome. The sample consisted of CD8+ T cells from PBMCs. This chain links TRBV1 with TRBJ2-5; the DNA was not used to check the table's D call, TRBD2. TRBV1 is flagged as a pseudogene. This CDR3 reads CTSSQDGASGYVGKQETQYF. CDR3 bases: TGCACCAGCAGCCAAGATGGTGCTAGCGGCTACGTAGGTAAACAAGAGACCCAGTACTTC.